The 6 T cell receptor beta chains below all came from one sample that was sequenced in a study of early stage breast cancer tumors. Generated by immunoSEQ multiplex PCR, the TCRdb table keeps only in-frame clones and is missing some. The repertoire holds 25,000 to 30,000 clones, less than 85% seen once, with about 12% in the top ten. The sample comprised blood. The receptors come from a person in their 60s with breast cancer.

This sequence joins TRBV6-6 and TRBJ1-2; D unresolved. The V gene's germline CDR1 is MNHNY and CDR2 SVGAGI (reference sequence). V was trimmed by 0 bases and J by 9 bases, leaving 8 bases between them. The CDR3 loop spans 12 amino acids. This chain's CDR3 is CASSYSEGSYTF. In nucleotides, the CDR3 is TGTGCCAGCAGTTACTCCGAGGGTAGCTACACCTTC.

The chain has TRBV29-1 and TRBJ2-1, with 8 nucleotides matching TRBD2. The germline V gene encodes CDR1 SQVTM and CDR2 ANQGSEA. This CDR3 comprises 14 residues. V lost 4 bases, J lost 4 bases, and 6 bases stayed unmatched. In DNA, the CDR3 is TGCAGCGTTGGGAGGAGACTAGCGTACAATGAGCAGTTCTTC. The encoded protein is CSVGRRLAYNEQFF.

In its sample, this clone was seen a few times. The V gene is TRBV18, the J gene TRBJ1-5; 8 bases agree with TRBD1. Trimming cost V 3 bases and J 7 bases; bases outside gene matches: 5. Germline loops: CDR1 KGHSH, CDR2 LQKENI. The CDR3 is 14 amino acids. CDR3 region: CASSPGQADQPQHF. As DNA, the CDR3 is TGTGCCAGCTCACCGGGACAGGCTGACCAGCCCCAGCATTTT.

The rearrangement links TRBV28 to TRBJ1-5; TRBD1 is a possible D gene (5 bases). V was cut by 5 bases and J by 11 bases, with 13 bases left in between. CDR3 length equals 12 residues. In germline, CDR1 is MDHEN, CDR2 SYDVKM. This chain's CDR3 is CASSPGETTQHF. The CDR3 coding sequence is TGTGCCAGCAGTCCGGGGGAGACGACCCAGCATTTT.

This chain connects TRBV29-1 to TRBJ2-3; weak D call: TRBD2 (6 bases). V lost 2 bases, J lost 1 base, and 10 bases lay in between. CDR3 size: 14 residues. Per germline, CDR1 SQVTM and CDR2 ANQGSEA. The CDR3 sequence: CSVEPGVGTDTQYF. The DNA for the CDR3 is TGCAGCGTTGAACCGGGGGTTGGCACAGATACGCAGTATTTT.

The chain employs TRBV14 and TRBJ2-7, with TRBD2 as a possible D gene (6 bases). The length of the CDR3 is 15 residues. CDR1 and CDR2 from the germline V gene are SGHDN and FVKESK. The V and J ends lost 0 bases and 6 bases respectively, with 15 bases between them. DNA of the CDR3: TGTGCCAGCAGCCAAGATCCCCCCGGGGGTAGCGAGCAGTACTTC. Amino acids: CASSQDPPGGSEQYF.